Shown below are 11 T cell receptor beta chains from a single sample sequenced in a study of blood T cell repertoires in COVID-19. Libraries were prepared by immunoSEQ multiplex PCR; TCRdb keeps only in-frame clonotypes and omits some of them. The sample lists 240,000 or so clones, 85% to 90% occurring once. Material for sequencing was PBMCs or T cells enriched from blood (not recorded which). The receptors were sampled from a man aged 35-49 years who had recovered from COVID-19.

As regards this clone: The sample holds other DNA sequences that translate to the same CDR3. The chain recombines TRBV5-6 with TRBJ2-1; 11 nucleotides line up with TRBD2. Trimming removed 0 bases from V and 7 bases from J; junction bases left unmatched: 0. This CDR3 region has 14 residues. Germline values: CDR1 SGHDT, CDR2 YYEEEE. The CDR3 is CASSLGLAGNEQFF. The CDR3 DNA reads TGTGCCAGCAGCTTGGGACTAGCGGGAAATGAGCAGTTCTTC.

This clone was observed a few times. The rearrangement uses TRBV11-3 and TRBJ2-2; maybe TRBD1 (6 bases). V gave up 5 bases and J gave up 0 bases, with 13 bases separating them. The germline CDR1 and CDR2 sequences are SGHNT and YENEEA. CDR3 size: 16 residues. DNA of the CDR3: TGTGCCAGCAGCGGATCAGGGGTTTCGAACACCGGGGAGCTGTTTTTT. It codes for CASSGSGVSNTGELFF.

This rearrangement joins TRBV29-1 to TRBJ1-5; weak D call: TRBD1 (6 bases). Trimming took off 4 bases at V and 0 bases at J, with 10 bases between the two ends. CDR1 and CDR2 (germline): SQVTM, ANQGSEA. CDR3 length: 14 residues. The CDR3 reads CSVAGGGSNQPQHF. The CDR3 nucleotides read TGCAGCGTTGCGGGAGGGGGTAGCAATCAGCCCCAGCATTTT. Full variable domain (outside the CDR3, taken from reference TRBV29-1 and TRBJ1-5): SAVISQKPSRDICQRGTSLTIQCQVDSQVTMMFWYRQQPGQSLTLIATANQGSEATYESGFVIDKFPISRPNLTFSTLTVSNMSPEDSSIYLCSVAGGGSNQPQHFGDGTRLSIL.

V usage is TRBV14 and J usage is TRBJ1-1; D gene uncertain. CDR1 is SGHDN and CDR2 is FVKESK in the germline V gene. The CDR3 sequence is 12 residues long. V was pared by 4 bases and J by 1 base, with 4 bases between. CDR3 nucleotide sequence: TGTGCCAGCAGCCTCGGGAACACTGAAGCTTTCTTT. Its translation is CASSLGNTEAFF.

The rearrangement joins TRBV11-1 to TRBJ1-3; TRBD1 matches at 8 bases. The CDR3 sequence is 14 residues long. Germline V gene sequence: CDR1 SGHAT, CDR2 FQDESV (reference sequence). Losses at the gene ends were 8 bases for V and 5 bases for J; bases not matched to a gene: 8. CDR3 residues: CASEDRVRRNTIYF. DNA for the CDR3: TGTGCCAGCGAGGACAGGGTGAGGAGAAACACCATATATTTT.

V and J are TRBV28 and TRBJ1-2; TRBD1 agrees at 8 bases. This CDR3 is built from 13 residues. CDR1 and CDR2 from the germline V gene are MDHEN and SYDVKM. The ends lost 6 bases at V and 3 bases at J; junction bases unmatched: 3. Here the CDR3 reads CASRPTGDYGYTF. CDR3 DNA: TGTGCCAGCAGGCCGACAGGGGACTATGGCTACACCTTC.

The chain has TRBV12-3 or TRBV12-4 and TRBJ2-2; maybe TRBD2 (5 bases). Trimming left V 4 bases short and J 6 bases short, with 9 bases between. The CDR3 totals 13 residues. This CDR3 reads CASSSGNAGELFF. In DNA form, the CDR3 reads TGTGCCAGCAGTTCGGGAAATGCCGGGGAGCTGTTTTTT.

This clone was seen a handful of times. The V call is TRBV7-9, the J call TRBJ1-2; a weak D match, TRBD1 (5 bases). V lost 1 base to trimming and J lost 7 bases, with 7 bases between them. The CDR3 sequence is 12 residues long. Looked up from germline, CDR1 is SEHNR and CDR2 is FQNEAQ (reference sequence). The CDR3 DNA follows: TGTGCCAGCAGCTTAGGGGGCTTTGGCTACACCTTC. Amino acids: CASSLGGFGYTF.

V and J are TRBV10-3 and TRBJ1-5; 10 positions match TRBD1. This CDR3 comprises 15 residues. Germline-derived CDR1 and CDR2 are ENHRY and SYGVKD. The J segment lost 5 bases and the V segment lost 10 bases, leaving 11 bases of the junction unmatched. The CDR3 DNA reads as TGTGCCACCTCTCTCGGGACAGGGGAGGATCAGCCCCAGCATTTT. It encodes CATSLGTGEDQPQHF.

V gene TRBV5-6 combines with J gene TRBJ2-2; TRBD2 matches at 9 bases. V shed 0 bases and J 2 bases; nucleotides not matched to a gene: 8. Germline CDR1 SGHDT, CDR2 YYEEEE. This CDR3 spans 18 amino acids. The CDR3 bases are TGTGCCAGCAGCTTGGAGCCGGCTAGCGGGGATAACACCGGGGAGCTGTTTTTT. Translated: CASSLEPASGDNTGELFF.

The sample holds one count of this clone. The chain joins TRBV5-4 to TRBJ2-3; 10 bases are shared with TRBD1. The CDR3 sequence is 17 residues long. Germline V gene data show CDR1 as SGHNT and CDR2 as YYREEE (reference sequence). V was clipped by 5 bases and J by 1 base; unmatched bases: 10. CDR3 DNA sequence: TGTGCCAGCAGACTGACAACCGGGACAGGGGGCACAGATACGCAGTATTTT. Its protein is CASRLTTGTGGTDTQYF.